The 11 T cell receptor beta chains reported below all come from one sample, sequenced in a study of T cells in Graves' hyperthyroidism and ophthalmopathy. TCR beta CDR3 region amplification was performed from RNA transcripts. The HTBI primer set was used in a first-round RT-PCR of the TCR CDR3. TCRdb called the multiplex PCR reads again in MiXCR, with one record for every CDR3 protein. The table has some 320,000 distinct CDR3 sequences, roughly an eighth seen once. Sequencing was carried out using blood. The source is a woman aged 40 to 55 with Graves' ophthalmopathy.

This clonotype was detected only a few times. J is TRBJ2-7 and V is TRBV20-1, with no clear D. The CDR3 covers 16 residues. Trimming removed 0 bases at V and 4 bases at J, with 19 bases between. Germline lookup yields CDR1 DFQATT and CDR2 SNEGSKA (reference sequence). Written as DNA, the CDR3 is TGCAGTGCTAGAGATCCCGAGGACCCCCGATTTTACGAGCAGTACTTC. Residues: CSARDPEDPRFYEQYF.

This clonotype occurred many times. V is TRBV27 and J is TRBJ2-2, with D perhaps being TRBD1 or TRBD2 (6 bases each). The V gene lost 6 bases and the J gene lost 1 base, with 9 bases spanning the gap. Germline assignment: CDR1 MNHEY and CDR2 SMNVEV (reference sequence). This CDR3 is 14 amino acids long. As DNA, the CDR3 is TGTGCCAGCAGAGGGGGACTGAACACCGGGGAGCTGTTTTTT. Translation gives CASRGGLNTGELFF.

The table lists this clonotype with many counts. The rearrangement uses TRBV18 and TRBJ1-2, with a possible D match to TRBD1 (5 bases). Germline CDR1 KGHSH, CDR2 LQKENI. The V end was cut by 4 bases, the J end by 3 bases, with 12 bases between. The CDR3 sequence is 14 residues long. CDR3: CASSLPGTDYGYTF. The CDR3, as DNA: TGTGCCAGCTCACTACCCGGGACGGACTATGGCTACACCTTC.

CDR3 coding DNA: TGTGCCAGCAGCCTAGGAGAGGGGGAGCACAATGAGCAGTTCTTC. Its translation: CASSLGEGEHNEQFF. The chain employs TRBV27 and TRBJ2-1, with D possibly matching TRBD1 (6 bases). The CDR3 has 15 amino acids. CDR1 and CDR2 from the germline V gene are MNHEY and SMNVEV (reference sequence). Trimming cost V 6 bases and J 5 bases, with 17 bases left between them.

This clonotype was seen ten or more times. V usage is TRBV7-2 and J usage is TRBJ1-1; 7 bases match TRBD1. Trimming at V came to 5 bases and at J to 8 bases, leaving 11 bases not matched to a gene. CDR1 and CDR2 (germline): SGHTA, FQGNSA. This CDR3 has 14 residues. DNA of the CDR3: TGTGCCAGCAGCCTTCGACAGGGTTCCTTAGAAGCTTTCTTT. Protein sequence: CASSLRQGSLEAFF. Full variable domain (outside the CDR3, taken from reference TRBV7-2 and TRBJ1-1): GAGVSQSPSNKVTEKGKDVELRCDPISGHTALYWYRQSLGQGLEFLIYFQGNSAPDKSGLPSDRFSAERTGGSVSTLTIQRTQQEDSAVYLCASSLRQGSLEAFFGQGTRLTVV.

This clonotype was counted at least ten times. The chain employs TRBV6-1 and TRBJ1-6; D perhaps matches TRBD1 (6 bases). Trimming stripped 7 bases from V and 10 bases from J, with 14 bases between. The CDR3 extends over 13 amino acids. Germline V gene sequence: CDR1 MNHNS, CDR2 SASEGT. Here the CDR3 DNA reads TGTGCCAGCAAGACGCAGGGGAGGTCACCCCTCCACTTT. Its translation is CASKTQGRSPLHF.

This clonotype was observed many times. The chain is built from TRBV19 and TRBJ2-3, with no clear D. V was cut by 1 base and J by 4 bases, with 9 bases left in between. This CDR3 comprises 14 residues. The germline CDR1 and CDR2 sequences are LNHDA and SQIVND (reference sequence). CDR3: CASSIGRASDTQYF. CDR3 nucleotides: TGTGCCAGTAGTATAGGCCGGGCCTCAGATACGCAGTATTTT. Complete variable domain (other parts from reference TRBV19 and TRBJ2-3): DGGITQSPKYLFRKEGQNVTLSCEQNLNHDAMYWYRQDPGQGLRLIYYSQIVNDFQKGDIAEGYSVSREKKESFPLTVTSAQKNPTAFYLCASSIGRASDTQYFGPGTRLTVL.

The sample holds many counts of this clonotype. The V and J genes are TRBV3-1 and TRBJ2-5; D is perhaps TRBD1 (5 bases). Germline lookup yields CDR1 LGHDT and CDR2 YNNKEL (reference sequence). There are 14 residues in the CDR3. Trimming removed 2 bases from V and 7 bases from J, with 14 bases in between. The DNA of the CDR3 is TGTGCCAGCAGCCAAAAGACAGTTTCCGGGACCCAGTACTTC. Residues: CASSQKTVSGTQYF.

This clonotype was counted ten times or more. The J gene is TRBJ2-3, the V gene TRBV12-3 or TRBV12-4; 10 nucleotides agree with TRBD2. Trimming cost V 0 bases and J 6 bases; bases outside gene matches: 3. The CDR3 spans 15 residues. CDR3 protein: CASSLALAGEDTQYF. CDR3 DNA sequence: TGTGCCAGCAGTTTAGCGCTAGCGGGAGAGGATACGCAGTATTTT.

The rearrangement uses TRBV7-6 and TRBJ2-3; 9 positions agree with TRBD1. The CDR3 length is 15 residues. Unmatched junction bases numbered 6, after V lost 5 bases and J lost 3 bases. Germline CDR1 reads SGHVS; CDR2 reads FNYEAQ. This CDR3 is CASSRGTGYTDTQYF. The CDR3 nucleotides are TGTGCCAGCAGCCGTGGGACAGGGTATACAGATACGCAGTATTTT.

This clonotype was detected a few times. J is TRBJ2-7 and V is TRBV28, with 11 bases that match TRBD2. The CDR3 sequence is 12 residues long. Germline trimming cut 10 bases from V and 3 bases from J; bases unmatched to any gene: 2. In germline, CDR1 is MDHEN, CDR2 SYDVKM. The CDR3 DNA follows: TGTGCCACTGGGACTAGCGGCTACGAGCAGTACTTC. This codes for CATGTSGYEQYF.